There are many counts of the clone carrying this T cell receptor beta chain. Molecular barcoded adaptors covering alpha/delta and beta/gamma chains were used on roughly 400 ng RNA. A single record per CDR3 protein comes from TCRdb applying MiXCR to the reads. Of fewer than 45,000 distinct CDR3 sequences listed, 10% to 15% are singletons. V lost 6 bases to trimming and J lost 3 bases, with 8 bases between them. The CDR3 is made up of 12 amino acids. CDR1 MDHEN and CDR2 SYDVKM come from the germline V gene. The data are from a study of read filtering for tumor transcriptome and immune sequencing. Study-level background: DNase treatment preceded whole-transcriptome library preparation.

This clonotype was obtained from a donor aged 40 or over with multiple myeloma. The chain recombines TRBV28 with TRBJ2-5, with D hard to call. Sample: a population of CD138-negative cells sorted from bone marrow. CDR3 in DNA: TGTGCCAGCAGCGATCTTAAAGAGACCCAGTACTTC. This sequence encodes CASSDLKETQYF.